In this sample, the clone carrying this T cell receptor (beta chain) is medium-sized. Its antigen is not identified. Multiplex touch-down PCR with TRB-A/B primers amplified rearranged V-D-J TRB sequences. TCRdb analysed the multiplex PCR reads with MiXCR anew, one entry per CDR3 protein. This table holds some 9,900 distinct CDR3 sequences, approximately 26% found once. CDR3 length: 12 residues. Deletions cut 4 bases from V and 11 bases from J, with 13 bases between. Germline V gives CDR1 SGHDT, CDR2 YYEEEE. Amplification of TCR beta used genomic DNA extracted from peripheral blood. These data are taken from a study of T cell repertoires in aging, cancer and after chemotherapy. Findings and limits, study-wide: In each cancer cohort, median generation probability increased across chemotherapy, suggesting thymic output rebounded.

The sample was blood. This clonotype was sampled from a human donor in good health. This rearrangement joins TRBV5-6 to TRBJ2-1, with unresolved D. CDR3 nucleotide sequence: TGTGCCAGCAGCCCCACCGGACGTAAGCAGTTCTTC. Protein sequence: CASSPTGRKQFF.